This T cell receptor beta chain is drawn from a study of control samples from healthy donors and cancer patients. The table came from immunoSEQ multiplex PCR; TCRdb's copy has only in-frame clones and leaves some out. The top ten clones hold around 8.7% of a sample with approximately 130,000 clones, around 87% of them seen once. This CDR3 is 14 amino acids long. Germline V gene sequence: CDR1 SNHLY, CDR2 FYNNEI. V was clipped by 6 bases and J by 2 bases, with 11 bases between them. The rearrangement joins TRBV2 to TRBJ1-5; D is unresolved. The sequencing sample was made of blood. The sequence came from a man between 35 and 55 years old in good health. Here the CDR3 reads CASRVGSGNQPQHF. The CDR3 DNA reads as TGTGCCAGCAGGGTCGGGAGTGGCAATCAGCCCCAGCATTTT.